The sequence of this TCR beta chain was determined in a study of blood T cell repertoires in COVID-19. About the study: The origin of the acute and convalescent COVID-19 samples was the United States, Italy and Spain.

Data came from immunoSEQ multiplex PCR; TCRdb stores just in-frame clones and leaves some out. The sample holds 250,000 or so clones, about 83% seen once. Residents of over 20 US areas, aged 18 to 89 years, made up the participants. The recovered donors of Cohort 3 showed two negative PCRs, clearance, or symptom resolution. CDR1 and CDR2 (germline): MNHEY, SMNVEV (reference sequence). The CDR3 length is 17 residues. Trimming cost V 2 bases and J 0 bases, with 15 bases left between them. The sequenced sample consisted of PBMCs or T cells enriched from blood (not recorded which). The sequence was collected from a woman between 50 and 59 years old who had recovered from COVID-19. The genes are TRBV27 and TRBJ2-3, with D possibly TRBD2 on 6 matching bases. The CDR3 bases are TGTGCCAGCAGTTTAGGGGGTCTAGCGACTAGCACAGATACGCAGTATTTT. Protein sequence: CASSLGGLATSTDTQYF.